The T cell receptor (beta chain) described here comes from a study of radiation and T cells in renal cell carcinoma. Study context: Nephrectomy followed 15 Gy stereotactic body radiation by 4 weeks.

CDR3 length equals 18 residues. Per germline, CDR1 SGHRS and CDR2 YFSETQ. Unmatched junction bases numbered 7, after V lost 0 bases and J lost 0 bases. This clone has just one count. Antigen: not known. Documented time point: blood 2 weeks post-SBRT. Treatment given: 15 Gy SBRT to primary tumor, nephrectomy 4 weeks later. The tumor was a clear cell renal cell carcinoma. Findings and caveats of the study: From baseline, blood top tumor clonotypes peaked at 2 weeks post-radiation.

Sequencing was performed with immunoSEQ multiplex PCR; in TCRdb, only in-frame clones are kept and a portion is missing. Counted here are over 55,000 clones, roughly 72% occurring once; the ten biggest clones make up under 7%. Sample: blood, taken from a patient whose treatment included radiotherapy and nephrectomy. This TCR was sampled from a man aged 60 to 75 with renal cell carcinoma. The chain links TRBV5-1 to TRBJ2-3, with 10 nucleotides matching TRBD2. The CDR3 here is CASSLGPGLALSTDTQYF. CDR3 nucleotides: TGCGCCAGCAGCTTGGGCCCGGGACTAGCGTTAAGCACAGATACGCAGTATTTT. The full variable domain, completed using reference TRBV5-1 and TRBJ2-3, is KAGVTQTPRYLIKTRGQQVTLSCSPISGHRSVSWYQQTPGQGLQFLFEYFSETQRNKGNFPGRFSGRQFSNSRSEMNVSTLELGDSALYLCASSLGPGLALSTDTQYFGPGTRLTVL.